At least ten counts were recorded for the clone carrying this TCR beta chain. This same CDR3 is encoded by further DNA sequences in the sample. The sample belongs to a study of shared clonotypes between healthy human individuals. This CDR3 spans 12 amino acids. V lost 2 bases to trimming and J lost 7 bases, with 6 bases between them. The germline CDR1 and CDR2 sequences are SGHDN and FVKESK. Sequencing was performed with immunoSEQ multiplex PCR; in TCRdb, only in-frame clones are kept and a portion is missing. The data contain fewer than 600,000 clones, roughly 80% of them singletons. This receptor was identified in a woman aged 40 to 50 in good health. Some clones in this sample may be carry-over from other donors' samples. Sample: PBMCs. This chain links TRBV14 with TRBJ2-1, with no clear D. The CDR3 coding sequence is TGTGCCAGCAGCCAATTAGTAAATGAGCAGTTCTTC. Protein sequence: CASSQLVNEQFF.